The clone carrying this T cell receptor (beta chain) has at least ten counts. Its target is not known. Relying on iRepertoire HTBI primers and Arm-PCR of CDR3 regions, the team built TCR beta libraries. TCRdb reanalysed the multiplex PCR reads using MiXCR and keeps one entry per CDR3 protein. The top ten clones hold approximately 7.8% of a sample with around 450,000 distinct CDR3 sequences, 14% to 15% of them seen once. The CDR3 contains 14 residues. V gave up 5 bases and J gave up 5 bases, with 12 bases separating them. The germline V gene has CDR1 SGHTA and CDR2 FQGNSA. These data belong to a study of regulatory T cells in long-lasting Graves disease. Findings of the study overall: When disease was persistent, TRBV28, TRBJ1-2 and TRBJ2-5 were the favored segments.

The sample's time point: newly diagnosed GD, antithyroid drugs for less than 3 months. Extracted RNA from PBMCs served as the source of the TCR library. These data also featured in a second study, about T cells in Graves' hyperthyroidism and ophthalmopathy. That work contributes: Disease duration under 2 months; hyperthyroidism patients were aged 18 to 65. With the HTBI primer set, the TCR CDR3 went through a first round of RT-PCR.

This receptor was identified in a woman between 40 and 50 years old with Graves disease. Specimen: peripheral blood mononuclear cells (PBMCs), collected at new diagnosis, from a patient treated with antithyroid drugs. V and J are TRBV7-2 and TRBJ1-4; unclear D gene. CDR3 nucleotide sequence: TGTGCCAGCAGCCAGACGACGGGGAATGAAAAACTGTTTTTT. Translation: CASSQTTGNEKLFF.